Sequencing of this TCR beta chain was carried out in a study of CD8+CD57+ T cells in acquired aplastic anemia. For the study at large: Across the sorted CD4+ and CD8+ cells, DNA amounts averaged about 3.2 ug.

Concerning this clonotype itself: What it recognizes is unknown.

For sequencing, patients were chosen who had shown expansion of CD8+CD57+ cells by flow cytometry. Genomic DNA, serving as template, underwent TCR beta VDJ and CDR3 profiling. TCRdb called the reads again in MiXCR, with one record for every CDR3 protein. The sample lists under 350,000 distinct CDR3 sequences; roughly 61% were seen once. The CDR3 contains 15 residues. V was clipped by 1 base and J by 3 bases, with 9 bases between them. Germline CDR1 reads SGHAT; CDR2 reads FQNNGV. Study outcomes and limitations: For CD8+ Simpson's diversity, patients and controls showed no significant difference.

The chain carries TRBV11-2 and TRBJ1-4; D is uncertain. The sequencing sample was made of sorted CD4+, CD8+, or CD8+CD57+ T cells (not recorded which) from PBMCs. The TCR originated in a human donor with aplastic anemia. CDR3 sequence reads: CASSLGGAANEKLFF. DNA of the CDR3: TGTGCCAGCAGCTTAGGGGGTGCGGCTAATGAAAAACTGTTTTTT.